Each of the 10 T cell receptor beta chains below was sequenced from the same sample in a study of T cells in Graves' hyperthyroidism and ophthalmopathy. TCR beta CDR3 regions were amplified from RNA. TCR CDR3 regions were first amplified by RT-PCR with HTBI primers. MiXCR, applied by TCRdb to the multiplex PCR reads, yields one record per CDR3 protein. The repertoire holds around 700,000 distinct CDR3 sequences, with just over 35% as singletons. The sequencing input was blood. The receptor source for this set is a middle-aged woman with Graves' hyperthyroidism.

CDR3 in DNA: TGTGCCAGCACCTTAGCGGGGGGGTTCGTCGGGGAGCTGTTTTTT. Protein: CASTLAGGFVGELFF. This chain uses TRBV6-5 with TRBJ2-2; 11 bases match TRBD2. This CDR3 contains 15 residues. Trimming at V came to 7 bases and at J to 7 bases, leaving 8 bases not matched to a gene. Germline V gives CDR1 MNHEY, CDR2 SVGAGI.

This clonotype was picked up many times. The chain links TRBV29-1 to TRBJ2-2; D not certain. V lost 4 bases and J lost 0, with 9 bases in between. The CDR3 runs to 14 residues. CDR1 and CDR2 from the germline V gene are SQVTM and ANQGSEA. CDR3 bases: TGCAGCGTTGTTTGGCAGGCGAACACCGGGGAGCTGTTTTTT. This gives the protein CSVVWQANTGELFF.

The rearrangement links TRBV19 to TRBJ1-2; 8 bases match TRBD1. The V and J ends lost 3 bases and 12 bases, in that order; junction bases with no gene match: 21. The CDR3 length is 17 residues. Per germline, CDR1 LNHDA and CDR2 SQIVND (reference sequence). The CDR3 nucleotides are TGTGCCAGTAGTATCGCCGGACAGGGAGGCGACGGGGAGAGACACACCTTC. Its translation: CASSIAGQGGDGERHTF.

This chain joins TRBV3-1 and TRBJ1-2; D is unclear. CDR3 length equals 14 residues. The germline V gene has CDR1 LGHDT and CDR2 YNNKEL (reference sequence). Between the trimmed V and J ends, which lost 5 bases and 6 bases, there was a span of 16 bases. The CDR3 is CASSDWSRKNGYTF. The CDR3 DNA sequence: TGTGCCAGCAGCGACTGGTCAAGGAAGAATGGCTACACCTTC.

This clonotype was seen many times. V and J are TRBV25-1 and TRBJ2-2, with D maybe TRBD2 (6 bases). V dropped 1 base and J dropped 3 bases, with 12 bases sitting between them. Looked up from germline, CDR1 is MGHDK and CDR2 is SYGVNS. The CDR3 is 16 amino acids. Here the CDR3 DNA reads TGTGCCAGCAGTGAATTTTGGCGGGGTGACACCGGGGAGCTGTTTTTT. It encodes CASSEFWRGDTGELFF.

Concerning this clonotype itself: The junction differs from germline at one of its ends, possibly a read error. This chain joins TRBV10-3 and TRBJ2-5; TRBD1 might be the D (6 bases). The CDR3 covers 15 residues. Germline-derived CDR1 and CDR2 are ENHRY and SYGVKD. The CDR3 sequence is CASSYSTGSQETQYF. The CDR3 DNA is TGTGCCAGCAGTTACTCGACAGGCAGCCAAGAGACCCAGTACTTC.

This sequence joins TRBV29-1 and TRBJ2-3, with D hard to call. This CDR3 has 18 residues. Trimming took off 4 bases at V and 1 base at J, with 24 bases between the two ends. CDR1 is SQVTM, CDR2 ANQGSEA, per germline. The CDR3 here is CSVGSSAARTEGTDTQYF. CDR3 nucleotides: TGCAGCGTTGGATCATCGGCCGCGAGGACCGAGGGCACAGATACGCAGTATTTT.

This clonotype was picked up many times. The rearrangement joins TRBV19 to TRBJ1-1; D unresolved. Trimming cost V 5 bases and J 3 bases, with 13 bases left between them. The CDR3 length is 14 residues. In germline, CDR1 is LNHDA, CDR2 SQIVND (reference sequence). DNA for the CDR3: TGTGCCAGTAGTCCGAGGACCGGTGACACTGAAGCTTTCTTT. It yields the protein CASSPRTGDTEAFF.

This CDR3 is CASRARGTNEKLFF. Written as DNA, the CDR3 is TGTGCCAGTAGGGCCAGGGGAACTAATGAAAAACTGTTTTTT. The V gene is TRBV19, the J gene TRBJ1-4, with a possible D match to TRBD1 (6 bases). Trimming cost V 6 bases and J 1 base, with 9 bases left between them. The CDR3 totals 14 residues. In germline, CDR1 is LNHDA, CDR2 SQIVND (reference sequence).

The chain combines TRBV6-5 with TRBJ1-1; D remains unclear. There are 13 residues in the CDR3. Looked up from germline, CDR1 is MNHEY and CDR2 is SVGAGI. V gave up 4 bases and J gave up 2 bases, with 8 bases separating them. Here the CDR3 DNA reads TGTGCCAGCAGTTCAGAGATAAACACTGAAGCTTTCTTT. Translated: CASSSEINTEAFF.